This is a list of T cell receptor beta chains from one sample in a study of T cells expressing NK-cell markers. One entry per CDR3 protein, without DNA, is what TCRdb gives after re-calling the 5' RACE reads. The table for this sample gives about 440,000 distinct CDR3 sequences. The specimen was blood T cells: a sorted CD56 or NKG2C T cell subset, CD4+ or CD8+ T cells, or bulk PBMC T cells (not recorded which). The receptors originated from a woman between 18 and 69 years old in good health. Each CDR3 is given with its conserved first and last residue.

j_gene: TRBJ1-5
v_gene: TRBV20-1
CDR3aa: CSAGGDRVDQPQHF

j_gene: TRBJ1-1
v_gene: TRBV12-3/TRBV12-4
CDR3aa: CASSLAKTPFAAFF

j_gene: TRBJ2-4
v_gene: TRBV20-1
CDR3aa: CSAGGRTSGRTAKNIQYF

j_gene: TRBJ1-2
v_gene: TRBV10-2
CDR3aa: CASSESRGFGDGYTF

j_gene: TRBJ2-5
v_gene: TRBV29-1
CDR3aa: CSVNAGQGPETQYF

j_gene: TRBJ2-3
v_gene: TRBV29-1
CDR3aa: CSVEQGADTQYF

j_gene: TRBJ2-7
v_gene: TRBV27
CDR3aa: CASALLAGALNEQYF

j_gene: TRBJ1-4
v_gene: TRBV9
CDR3aa: CASSAEGGRGNEKLFF

j_gene: TRBJ1-4
v_gene: TRBV6-1
CDR3aa: CASHGGTGEKLFF

j_gene: TRBJ2-5
v_gene: TRBV20-1
CDR3aa: CSAVSGEGTETQYF

j_gene: TRBJ1-1
v_gene: TRBV11-2
CDR3aa: CASSLGDGQGNTEAFF

j_gene: TRBJ2-2
v_gene: TRBV13
CDR3aa: CASSLRRSMNTGELFF

j_gene: TRBJ1-1
v_gene: TRBV20-1
CDR3aa: CSASAGQPTEAFF

j_gene: TRBJ2-3
v_gene: TRBV3-1
CDR3aa: CASSQERGRSTDTQYF

j_gene: TRBJ1-5
v_gene: TRBV3-1
CDR3aa: CASSHWGDNQPQHF

j_gene: TRBJ2-3
v_gene: TRBV11-2
CDR3aa: CASNWGSGSGVTDTQYF

j_gene: TRBJ1-1
v_gene: TRBV27
CDR3aa: CASTAGLRNTEAFF

j_gene: TRBJ2-7
v_gene: TRBV7-8
CDR3aa: CASSLEGWNYEQYF

j_gene: TRBJ2-1
v_gene: TRBV6-1
CDR3aa: CASNDRAGGRYNEQFF

j_gene: TRBJ2-3
v_gene: TRBV6-5
CDR3aa: CASSYRASTDTQYF

j_gene: TRBJ2-1
v_gene: TRBV18
CDR3aa: CASSPPPGTSGVSDEQFF

j_gene: TRBJ2-7
v_gene: TRBV4-3
CDR3aa: CASSQEHRGPVYEQYF

j_gene: TRBJ2-5
v_gene: TRBV25-1
CDR3aa: CASSENSVARETQYF

j_gene: TRBJ2-7
v_gene: TRBV29-1
CDR3aa: CSVSLGGEQYF

j_gene: TRBJ1-2
v_gene: TRBV12-3/TRBV12-4
CDR3aa: CASTPGTPLQDGYTF

j_gene: TRBJ2-7
v_gene: TRBV20-1
CDR3aa: CSGDQGGSAYEQYF

j_gene: TRBJ2-1
v_gene: TRBV19
CDR3aa: CASSIRGSYNEQFF

j_gene: TRBJ2-3
v_gene: TRBV4-1
CDR3aa: CASSPTWVTDTQYF

j_gene: TRBJ2-6
v_gene: TRBV18
CDR3aa: CASSPGTVSGANVLTF

j_gene: TRBJ1-6
v_gene: TRBV30
CDR3aa: CAWSVSENSPLHF

j_gene: TRBJ1-5
v_gene: TRBV7-2
CDR3aa: CASSRSKEPQHF

j_gene: TRBJ2-1
v_gene: TRBV20-1
CDR3aa: CSARDLAGALSYNEQFF

j_gene: TRBJ1-1
v_gene: TRBV15
CDR3aa: CATSERQGMNTEAFF

j_gene: TRBJ1-2
v_gene: TRBV4-3
CDR3aa: CASSQTDGIYGYTF

j_gene: TRBJ2-7
v_gene: TRBV7-9
CDR3aa: CASSLAGGDKQYF

j_gene: TRBJ2-1
v_gene: TRBV20-1
CDR3aa: CSARPPNEQFF

j_gene: TRBJ2-2
v_gene: TRBV11-3
CDR3aa: CASSLRGLTGELFF

j_gene: TRBJ2-7
v_gene: TRBV29-1
CDR3aa: CSVDIGTLHEQYF

j_gene: TRBJ2-7
v_gene: TRBV7-2
CDR3aa: CASSQVGGEATSGEQYF

j_gene: TRBJ2-7
v_gene: TRBV9
CDR3aa: CASSVGTGWYEQYF

j_gene: TRBJ2-1
v_gene: TRBV20-1
CDR3aa: CSAGGLAGRVRNEQFF

j_gene: TRBJ2-3
v_gene: TRBV6-4
CDR3aa: CASSVGQANTDTQYF

j_gene: TRBJ1-1
v_gene: TRBV4-1
CDR3aa: CASSQLTPGNTEAFF

j_gene: TRBJ1-2
v_gene: TRBV5-1
CDR3aa: CASRVGTGGANNSYGYTF

j_gene: TRBJ1-2
v_gene: TRBV20-1
CDR3aa: CSATLLGGTYGYTF

j_gene: TRBJ1-2
v_gene: TRBV12-3/TRBV12-4
CDR3aa: CASSFGGQGVYGYTF

j_gene: TRBJ2-5
v_gene: TRBV6-5
CDR3aa: CASSYGGGSQETQYF

j_gene: TRBJ1-5
v_gene: TRBV7-2
CDR3aa: CASSSGQGVYQPQHF

j_gene: TRBJ2-1
v_gene: TRBV5-1
CDR3aa: CASGRDSQNEQFF

j_gene: TRBJ1-1
v_gene: TRBV27
CDR3aa: CASSLGGFPTNTEAFF

j_gene: TRBJ1-4
v_gene: TRBV5-1
CDR3aa: CASSLTGTPEKLFF